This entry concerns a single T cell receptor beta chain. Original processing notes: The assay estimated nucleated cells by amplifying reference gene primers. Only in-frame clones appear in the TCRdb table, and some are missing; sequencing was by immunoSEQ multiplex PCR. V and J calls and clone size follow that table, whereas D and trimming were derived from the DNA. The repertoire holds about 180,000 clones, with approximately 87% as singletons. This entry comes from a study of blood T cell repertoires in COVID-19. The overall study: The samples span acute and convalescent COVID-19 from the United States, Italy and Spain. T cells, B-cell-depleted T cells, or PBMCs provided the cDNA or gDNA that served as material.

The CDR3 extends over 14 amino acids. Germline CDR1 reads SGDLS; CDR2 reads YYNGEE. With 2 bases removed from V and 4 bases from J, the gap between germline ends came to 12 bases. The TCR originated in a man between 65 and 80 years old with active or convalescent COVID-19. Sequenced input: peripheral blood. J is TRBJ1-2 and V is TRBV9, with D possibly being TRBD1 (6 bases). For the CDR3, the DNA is TGTGCCAGCAGCGTGTTTCAGGGGAGCTATGGCTACACCTTC. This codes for CASSVFQGSYGYTF.